This TCR beta chain derives from a study of blood T cell repertoires in COVID-19. The wider study: Researchers got acute and convalescent COVID-19 samples from the United States, Italy and Spain.

In the original processing: Reference gene primer amplification gave estimated nucleated cell counts. Sequenced by immunoSEQ multiplex PCR; TCRdb stores in-frame clones only, minus some. The DNA was the basis for D and trimming; V, J and clone size are from that table. In the table there are roughly 150,000 clones, more than 75% of which are singletons. This clone has just one count. Sequenced: PBMCs or T cells enriched from blood (not recorded which). This clonotype was obtained from a woman aged 45-65 years who had recovered from COVID-19.

CDR3 nucleotide sequence: TGTGCCAGCAGCTTCGCAGGGGAGAACACTGAAGCTTTCTTT. It encodes CASSFAGENTEAFF. The V and J genes are TRBV5-4 and TRBJ1-1; tentatively, D is TRBD1 (6 bases). This CDR3 comprises 14 residues. V gave up 2 bases and J gave up 1 base, with 9 bases separating them. Per germline, CDR1 SGHNT and CDR2 YYREEE (reference sequence).